This is a list of T cell receptor beta chains from one sample in a study of T cells after yellow fever vaccination. TCRdb reanalysed the 5' RACE reads using MiXCR and keeps one entry per CDR3 protein. This table has some 27,000 distinct CDR3 sequences, 6% to 8% appearing once. The sequenced sample was PBMCs, either bulk or a sorted T-cell subset (CD4+, CD8+, memory, or dextramer-sorted; not recorded which), obtained on the day of the yellow fever booster vaccination. The source is a man aged 25-40 years who received the YFV17D yellow fever vaccine. Both conserved end residues are part of each CDR3. D genes are given only for firm matches. The size field is filled for only some rows; it gives once, few, many or a size class.

CDR3aa | CDR3nt | j_gene | d_gene | v_gene | abundance
CASSLFLGNPEQFF | TGTGCCAGCAGCTTGTTTTTAGGGAATCCTGAGCAGTTCTTC | TRBJ2-1 | NA | TRBV5-6 | many
CSARGRGYEQYF | TGCAGTGCTAGGGGGCGTGGATACGAGCAGTACTTC | TRBJ2-7 | NA | TRBV20-1 | many
CSAESGLAGEVGEETQYF | TGCAGTGCCGAGAGTGGGTTAGCGGGAGAGGTAGGGGAAGAGACCCAGTACTTC | TRBJ2-5 | TRBD2 | TRBV20-1 | many
CASKELTEAFF | TGTGCCAGCAAGGAGCTCACTGAAGCTTTCTTT | TRBJ1-1 | NA | TRBV6-1 | few
CASSPDREGGELFF | TGCGCCAGCAGCCCGGACAGGGAGGGCGGGGAGCTGTTTTTT | TRBJ2-2 | NA | TRBV5-1 | many
CASSEIGNEQFF | TGTGCCAGCAGTGAAATTGGCAATGAGCAGTTCTTC | TRBJ2-1 | NA | TRBV25-1 | NA
CASSPGQVVDGYTF | TGTGCCAGCAGCCCAGGACAGGTCGTGGATGGCTACACCTTC | TRBJ1-2 | TRBD1 | TRBV7-2 | NA
CASSLPASTDTQYF | TGTGCCAGCAGCTTGCCTGCTAGCACAGATACGCAGTATTTT | TRBJ2-3 | NA | TRBV7-6 | many
CASSLSIIQETQYF | TGTGCCAGCAGCTTGAGTATAATCCAAGAGACCCAGTACTTC | TRBJ2-5 | NA | TRBV5-6 | many
CATPELGAGVGAFF | TGTGCTACCCCTGAGCTGGGCGCCGGCGTCGGTGCTTTCTTT | TRBJ1-1 | NA | TRBV19 | NA
CATSDGARDTQYF | TGTGCCACCAGTGATGGGGCTAGGGATACGCAGTATTTT | TRBJ2-3 | NA | TRBV24-1 | many
CASSLGFNQPQHF | TGTGCCAGCAGTTTGGGTTTTAATCAGCCCCAGCATTTT | TRBJ1-5 | NA | TRBV27 | few
CASSRQERDIQYF | TGTGCCAGCAGTCGACAGGAAAGGGACATTCAGTACTTC | TRBJ2-4 | NA | TRBV6-4 | many
CASSLMAPDTQYF | TGTGCCAGCAGCTTAATGGCTCCAGATACGCAGTATTTT | TRBJ2-3 | NA | TRBV7-2 | many
CASSARDRADQPQHF | TGTGCCAGCAGCGCCCGGGACAGGGCCGATCAGCCCCAGCATTTT | TRBJ1-5 | TRBD1 | TRBV7-8 | few
CSARSLDRGRYEQYF | TGCAGTGCTAGATCCCTAGACAGGGGGCGATACGAGCAGTACTTC | TRBJ2-7 | TRBD1 | TRBV20-1 | large
CASSPLSGTSSEQFF | TGCGCCAGCAGCCCACTCTCCGGGACTAGCTCTGAGCAGTTCTTC | TRBJ2-1 | TRBD2 | TRBV5-1 | few
CASSLRGPGLAGGKQDEQFF | TGTGCCAGCAGTTTACGGGGCCCGGGACTAGCGGGAGGAAAGCAAGATGAGCAGTTCTTC | TRBJ2-1 | TRBD2 | TRBV12-3/TRBV12-4 | few
CASRLAYEQYF | TGCGCCAGCAGGTTAGCCTACGAGCAGTACTTC | TRBJ2-7 | NA | TRBV5-1 | few
CASSYSGTGTYNEQFF | TGTGCCAGCAGTTACTCGGGGACAGGGACCTACAATGAGCAGTTCTTC | TRBJ2-1 | TRBD1 | TRBV6-2/TRBV6-3 | many
CAWRRSSNQPQHF | TGTGCCTGGAGAAGAAGTAGCAATCAGCCCCAGCATTTT | TRBJ1-5 | NA | TRBV30 | few
CASSDRLGVDTQYF | TGTGCCAGCAGCGATAGACTAGGGGTGGATACGCAGTATTTT | TRBJ2-3 | NA | TRBV3-1 | few
CASSFFLAGVEEQYF | TGTGCCAGCAGTTTCTTCCTAGCGGGAGTAGAAGAGCAGTACTTC | TRBJ2-7 | TRBD2 | TRBV12-3/TRBV12-4 | many
CASRTDRVTDTQYF | TGTGCCAGCAGAACGGACAGGGTCACAGATACGCAGTATTTT | TRBJ2-3 | TRBD1 | TRBV6-1 | many
CAISAGIRTSGRTGELFF | TGTGCCATCAGTGCGGGGATTCGGACTAGCGGGAGGACCGGGGAGCTGTTTTTT | TRBJ2-2 | TRBD2 | TRBV10-3 | few
CASSGGLAGSVDTQYF | TGTGCCAGCAGCGGGGGACTAGCGGGATCAGTGGATACGCAGTATTTT | TRBJ2-3 | TRBD2 | TRBV13 | NA
CASSQDLGSGNTIYF | TGTGCCAGCAGCCAAGATTTGGGGTCTGGAAACACCATATATTTT | TRBJ1-3 | NA | TRBV4-2 | many
CASSSRSSGSEYYNEQFF | TGTGCCAGCAGCTCGAGATCTAGCGGGAGTGAATACTACAATGAGCAGTTCTTC | TRBJ2-1 | TRBD2 | TRBV11-1 | many
CASSFLGTGERNYGYTF | TGTGCCAGCAGCTTCTTAGGGACAGGGGAACGAAACTATGGCTACACCTTC | TRBJ1-2 | TRBD1 | TRBV7-2 | NA
CASSLGSGFYNEQFF | TGCGCCAGCAGCTTGGGAAGTGGTTTCTACAATGAGCAGTTCTTC | TRBJ2-1 | NA | TRBV5-1 | few
CASSEPTDTQYF | TGTGCCAGCAGTGAACCCACAGATACGCAGTATTTT | TRBJ2-3 | NA | TRBV25-1 | few
CARSGVSTDTQYF | TGTGCCCGTAGCGGGGTTAGCACAGATACGCAGTATTTT | TRBJ2-3 | TRBD2 | TRBV30 | medium-sized
CASSYGQLQETQYF | TGTGCCAGCAGCTACGGACAGCTCCAAGAGACCCAGTACTTC | TRBJ2-5 | NA | TRBV7-6 | many